Listed below are T cell receptor beta chains from one sample, sequenced in a study of T-cell memory formation after mild COVID-19. TCRdb used MiXCR to reprocess the 5' RACE reads, holding one entry per CDR3 protein. This sample carries approximately 260,000 distinct CDR3 sequences, less than 20% of them seen once, and the ten largest clones take approximately 3.5%. Material for sequencing was PBMCs or a T cell subset sorted from them (not recorded which). These receptor sequences come from a young man who had mild COVID-19 (a few samples of this study predate the infection). Cell type and time point are not known. Both conserved end residues are part of each CDR3. A D gene is named only where the DNA matches it firmly. Only part of the rows carry a size: once, few, many, or a class if the clone is expanded.

D: NA; J: TRBJ2-3; size: few; V: TRBV5-1; CDR3: CASSNGKQHSDTQYF; DNA: TGCGCCAGCTCAAACGGGAAGCAGCATTCGGATACGCAGTATTTT
D: NA; J: TRBJ1-2; size: NA; V: TRBV5-1; CDR3: CASHRGRGYGYTF; DNA: TGCGCCAGCCACCGAGGACGGGGCTATGGCTACACCTTC
D: NA; J: TRBJ1-1; size: NA; V: TRBV27; CDR3: CASRMGREYTEAFF; DNA: TGTGCCAGCCGGATGGGCAGGGAGTACACTGAAGCTTTCTTT
D: NA; J: TRBJ2-4; size: few; V: TRBV5-1; CDR3: CASSLMGPSAKNIQYF; DNA: TGCGCCAGCAGCTTGATGGGACCCTCAGCCAAAAACATTCAGTACTTC
D: NA; J: TRBJ2-1; size: NA; V: TRBV5-1; CDR3: CASSLGSNEQFF; DNA: TGCGCCAGCAGCTTGGGCTCCAATGAGCAGTTCTTC
D: NA; J: TRBJ1-6; size: few; V: TRBV5-5; CDR3: CASSLEGGSPLHF; DNA: TGTGCCAGCAGCTTGGAAGGGGGTTCACCCCTCCACTTT
D: TRBD2; J: TRBJ2-1; size: NA; V: TRBV5-1; CDR3: CASSLGASGGIGEQFF; DNA: TGCGCCAGCAGCTTGGGGGCCAGCGGGGGTATCGGTGAGCAGTTCTTC
D: TRBD2; J: TRBJ2-1; size: NA; V: TRBV7-2; CDR3: CASRSGTSGPKQFF; DNA: TGTGCCAGCAGATCCGGGACTAGCGGGCCAAAGCAGTTCTTC
D: NA; J: TRBJ2-3; size: few; V: TRBV5-5; CDR3: CASSLNWGPDTQYF; DNA: TGTGCCAGCAGCTTGAATTGGGGCCCAGATACGCAGTATTTT
D: NA; J: TRBJ1-1; size: NA; V: TRBV7-2; CDR3: CASSARIGATEAFF; DNA: TGTGCCAGCAGCGCCAGGATAGGGGCCACTGAAGCTTTCTTT
D: TRBD1; J: TRBJ2-5; size: NA; V: TRBV20-1; CDR3: CSARSHLTLPGQLQETQYF; DNA: TGCAGTGCTAGATCCCATCTAACACTCCCGGGACAGCTTCAAGAGACCCAGTACTTC
D: NA; J: TRBJ2-5; size: many; V: TRBV7-9; CDR3: CASSLGRGQETQYF; DNA: TGTGCCAGCAGCTTGGGGCGGGGCCAAGAGACCCAGTACTTC
D: NA; J: TRBJ2-7; size: NA; V: TRBV2; CDR3: CASSSDLYEQYF; DNA: TGTGCCAGCAGTTCGGACCTATACGAGCAGTACTTC
D: NA; J: TRBJ1-4; size: many; V: TRBV15; CDR3: CATSRDLTRLGEKLFF; DNA: TGTGCCACCAGCAGAGACCTGACCCGCCTTGGTGAAAAACTGTTTTTT
D: TRBD1; J: TRBJ2-3; size: NA; V: TRBV11-3; CDR3: CASSSGGATDTQYF; DNA: TGTGCCAGCAGCTCAGGGGGAGCGACGGATACGCAGTATTTT
D: NA; J: TRBJ2-3; size: few; V: TRBV18; CDR3: CASSPPVVTDTQYF; DNA: TGTGCCAGCTCACCACCAGTCGTGACAGATACGCAGTATTTT
D: TRBD1; J: TRBJ2-2; size: few; V: TRBV5-1; CDR3: CASSWGQGNTGELFF; DNA: TGCGCCAGCAGCTGGGGACAGGGGAACACCGGGGAGCTGTTTTTT
D: TRBD2; J: TRBJ2-2; size: NA; V: TRBV12-3/TRBV12-4; CDR3: CASRLAGYTGELFF; DNA: TGTGCCAGCAGACTAGCGGGGTATACCGGGGAGCTGTTTTTT
D: NA; J: TRBJ2-5; size: few; V: TRBV25-1; CDR3: CASRDSSRETQYF; DNA: TGTGCCAGCAGAGACTCAAGCAGGGAGACCCAGTACTTC
D: NA; J: TRBJ1-1; size: many; V: TRBV18; CDR3: CASSQTVAANTEAFF; DNA: TGTGCCAGCTCACAAACCGTGGCAGCGAACACTGAAGCTTTCTTT
D: TRBD1; J: TRBJ1-1; size: NA; V: TRBV29-1; CDR3: CSVAPNSGGATEAFF; DNA: TGCAGCGTTGCCCCAAATTCAGGGGGAGCCACTGAAGCTTTCTTT
D: TRBD2; J: TRBJ2-5; size: few; V: TRBV7-2; CDR3: CASSRGTSGTKTQYF; DNA: TGTGCCAGCAGCCGAGGGACTAGCGGGACGAAGACCCAGTACTTC
D: NA; J: TRBJ2-1; size: NA; V: TRBV4-2; CDR3: CASSRRVGPPGEQFF; DNA: TGTGCCAGCAGCCGCAGGGTTGGTCCTCCCGGTGAGCAGTTCTTC
D: NA; J: TRBJ1-1; size: NA; V: TRBV14; CDR3: CASKEQVNTEAFF; DNA: TGTGCCAGCAAGGAACAGGTGAACACTGAAGCTTTCTTT
D: NA; J: TRBJ2-1; size: NA; V: TRBV7-2; CDR3: CASSSQGGGFNEQFF; DNA: TGTGCCAGCAGCTCCCAGGGGGGGGGATTCAATGAGCAGTTCTTC
D: NA; J: TRBJ1-3; size: many; V: TRBV28; CDR3: CASSLGGTGNTIYF; DNA: TGTGCCAGCAGTTTAGGGGGGACTGGAAACACCATATATTTT
D: NA; J: TRBJ1-4; size: NA; V: TRBV2; CDR3: CASEQGFAEKLFF; DNA: TGTGCCAGTGAACAGGGTTTCGCTGAAAAACTGTTTTTT
D: TRBD2; J: TRBJ2-5; size: NA; V: TRBV5-6; CDR3: CASSSLQRGGETQYF; DNA: TGTGCCAGCAGCTCCCTCCAGCGGGGTGGAGAGACCCAGTACTTC
D: NA; J: TRBJ2-2; size: NA; V: TRBV24-1; CDR3: CATSDSHWGRSTGELFF; DNA: TGTGCCACCAGTGATTCCCACTGGGGCCGTAGCACCGGGGAGCTGTTTTTT
D: NA; J: TRBJ2-2; size: few; V: TRBV5-1; CDR3: CASSSTDSMNTGELFF; DNA: TGCGCCAGCAGCTCGACAGACTCTATGAACACCGGGGAGCTGTTTTTT
D: NA; J: TRBJ1-1; size: NA; V: TRBV19; CDR3: CASTMAGASNTEAFF; DNA: TGTGCCAGTACTATGGCAGGGGCCTCGAACACTGAAGCTTTCTTT
D: TRBD1; J: TRBJ2-1; size: NA; V: TRBV7-2; CDR3: CASSFNRGLMNEQFF; DNA: TGTGCCAGCAGCTTCAACAGGGGGCTTATGAATGAGCAGTTCTTC
D: NA; J: TRBJ2-1; size: NA; V: TRBV2; CDR3: CASSEEGWSEQFF; DNA: TGTGCCAGCAGTGAAGAGGGATGGAGTGAGCAGTTCTTC
D: NA; J: TRBJ2-2; size: few; V: TRBV5-5; CDR3: CASSSGGLNTGELFF; DNA: TGTGCCAGCAGTTCCGGGGGCCTGAACACCGGGGAGCTGTTTTTT